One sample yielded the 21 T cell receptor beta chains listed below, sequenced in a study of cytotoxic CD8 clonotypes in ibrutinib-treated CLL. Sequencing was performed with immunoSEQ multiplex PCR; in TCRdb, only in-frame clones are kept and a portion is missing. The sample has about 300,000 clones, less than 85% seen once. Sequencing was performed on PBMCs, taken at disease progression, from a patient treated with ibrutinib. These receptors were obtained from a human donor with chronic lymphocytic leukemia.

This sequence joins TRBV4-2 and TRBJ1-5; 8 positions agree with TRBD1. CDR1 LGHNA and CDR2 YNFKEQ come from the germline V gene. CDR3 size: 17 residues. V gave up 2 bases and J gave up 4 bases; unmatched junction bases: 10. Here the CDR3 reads CASSQLLETGVNQPQHF. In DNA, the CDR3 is TGTGCCAGCAGCCAATTGCTCGAGACAGGGGTGAATCAGCCCCAGCATTTT.

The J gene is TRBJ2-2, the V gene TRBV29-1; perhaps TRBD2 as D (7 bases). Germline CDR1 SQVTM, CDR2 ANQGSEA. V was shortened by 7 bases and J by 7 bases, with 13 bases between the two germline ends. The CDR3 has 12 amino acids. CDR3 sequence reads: CSARRGGGELFF. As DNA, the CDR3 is TGCAGCGCCCGAAGGGGGGGCGGGGAGCTGTTTTTT.

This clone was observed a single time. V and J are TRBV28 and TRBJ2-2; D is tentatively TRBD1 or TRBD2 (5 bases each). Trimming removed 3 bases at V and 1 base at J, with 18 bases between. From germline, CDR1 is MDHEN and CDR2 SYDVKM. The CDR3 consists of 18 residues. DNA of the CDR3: TGTGCCAGCAGTTTGGGGCGCAGGGACGCCGTGAACACCGGGGAGCTGTTTTTT. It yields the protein CASSLGRRDAVNTGELFF.

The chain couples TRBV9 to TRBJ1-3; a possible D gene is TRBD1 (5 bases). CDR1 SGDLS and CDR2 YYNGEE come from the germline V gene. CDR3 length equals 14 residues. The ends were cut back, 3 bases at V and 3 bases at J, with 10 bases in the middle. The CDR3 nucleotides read TGTGCCAGCAGCGGCGGGGCAGGTGGAAACACCATATATTTT. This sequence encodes CASSGGAGGNTIYF. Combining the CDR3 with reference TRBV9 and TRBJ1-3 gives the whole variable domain DSGVTQTPKHLITATGQRVTLRCSPRSGDLSVYWYQQSLDQGLQFLIQYYNGEERAKGNILERFSAQQFPDLHSELNLSSLELGDSALYFCASSGGAGGNTIYFGEGSWLTVV.

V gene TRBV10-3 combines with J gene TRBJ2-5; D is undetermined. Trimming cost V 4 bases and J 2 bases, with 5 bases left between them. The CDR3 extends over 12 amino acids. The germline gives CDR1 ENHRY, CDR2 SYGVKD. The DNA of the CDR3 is TGTGCCATCAGTGGGGCACAAGAGACCCAGTACTTC. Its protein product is CAISGAQETQYF.

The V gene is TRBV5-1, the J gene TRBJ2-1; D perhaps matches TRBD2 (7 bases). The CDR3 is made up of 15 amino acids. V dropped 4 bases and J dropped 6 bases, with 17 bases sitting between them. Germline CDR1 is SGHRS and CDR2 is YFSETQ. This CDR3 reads CASSGPGGPRNEQFF. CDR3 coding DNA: TGCGCCAGCAGCGGCCCGGGGGGCCCCCGCAATGAGCAGTTCTTC.

The CDR3 DNA reads as TGTGCCAGCAGTTTGAGGCTAGCGGGAGCCGGGAGCGAGCAGTACTTC. This gives the protein CASSLRLAGAGSEQYF. The chain uses TRBV27 and TRBJ2-7, with 10 bases aligning to TRBD2. Per germline, CDR1 MNHEY and CDR2 SMNVEV (reference sequence). The CDR3 covers 16 residues. Germline trimming cut 3 bases from V and 6 bases from J; bases unmatched to any gene: 11.

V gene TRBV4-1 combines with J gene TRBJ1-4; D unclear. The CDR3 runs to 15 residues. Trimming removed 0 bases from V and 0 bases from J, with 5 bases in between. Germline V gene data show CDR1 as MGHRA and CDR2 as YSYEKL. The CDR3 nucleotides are TGCGCCAGCAGCCAAGACAGGTCAACTAATGAAAAACTGTTTTTT. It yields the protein CASSQDRSTNEKLFF.

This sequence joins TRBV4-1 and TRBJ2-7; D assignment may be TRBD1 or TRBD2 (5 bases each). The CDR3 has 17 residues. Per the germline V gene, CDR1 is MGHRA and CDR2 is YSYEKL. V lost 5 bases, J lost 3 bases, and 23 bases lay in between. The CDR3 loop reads CASSYSGTDLRDYEQYF. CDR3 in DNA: TGCGCCAGCAGCTACTCCGGGACGGATCTTAGAGACTACGAGCAGTACTTC.

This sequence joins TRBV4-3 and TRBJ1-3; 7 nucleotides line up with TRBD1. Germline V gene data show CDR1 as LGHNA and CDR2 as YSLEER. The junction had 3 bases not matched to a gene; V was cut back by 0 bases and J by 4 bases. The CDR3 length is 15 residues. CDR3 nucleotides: TGCGCCAGCAGCCAAGACGGGACAGCCGGAAACACCATATATTTT. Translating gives CASSQDGTAGNTIYF.

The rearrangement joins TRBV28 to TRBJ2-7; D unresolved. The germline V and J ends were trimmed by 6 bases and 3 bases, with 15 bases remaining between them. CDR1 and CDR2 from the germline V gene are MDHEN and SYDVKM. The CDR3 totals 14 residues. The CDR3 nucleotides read TGTGCCAGCAGCGAGCGACGGCTAGGCTACGAGCAGTACTTC. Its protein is CASSERRLGYEQYF.

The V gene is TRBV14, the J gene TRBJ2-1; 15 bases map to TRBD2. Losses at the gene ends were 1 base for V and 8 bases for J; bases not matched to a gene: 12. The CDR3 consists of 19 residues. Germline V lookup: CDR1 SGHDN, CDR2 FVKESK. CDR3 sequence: CASSQVGRTSGRVWDEQFF. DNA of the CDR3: TGTGCCAGCAGCCAAGTTGGGAGGACTAGCGGGAGGGTTTGGGATGAGCAGTTCTTC.

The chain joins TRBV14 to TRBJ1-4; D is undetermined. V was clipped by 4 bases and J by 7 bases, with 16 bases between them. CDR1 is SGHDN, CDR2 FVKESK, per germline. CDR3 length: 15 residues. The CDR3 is CASSPLGSIGEKLFF. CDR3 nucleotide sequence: TGTGCCAGCAGCCCCCTAGGGAGTATTGGTGAAAAACTGTTTTTT. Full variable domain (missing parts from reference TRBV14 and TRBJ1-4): EAGVTQFPSHSVIEKGQTVTLRCDPISGHDNLYWYRRVMGKEIKFLLHFVKESKQDESGMPNNRFLAERTGGTYSTLKVQPAELEDSGVYFCASSPLGSIGEKLFFGSGTQLSVL.

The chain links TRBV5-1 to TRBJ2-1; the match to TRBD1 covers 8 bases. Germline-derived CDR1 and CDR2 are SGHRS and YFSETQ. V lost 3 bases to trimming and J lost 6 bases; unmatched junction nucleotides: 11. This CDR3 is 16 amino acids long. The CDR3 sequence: CASSWPPTGALNEQFF. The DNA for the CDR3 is TGCGCCAGCAGCTGGCCTCCGACAGGGGCCCTCAATGAGCAGTTCTTC.

CDR3 nucleotide sequence: TGTGCCAGCAGCGTCAGGCCCGACAGATACGAGCAGTACTTC. Translation: CASSVRPDRYEQYF. The rearrangement links TRBV9 to TRBJ2-7; D is possibly TRBD1 (5 bases). V shed 2 bases and J shed 4 bases, with 13 bases lying between them. The CDR3 has 14 amino acids. Germline loops: CDR1 SGDLS, CDR2 YYNGEE.

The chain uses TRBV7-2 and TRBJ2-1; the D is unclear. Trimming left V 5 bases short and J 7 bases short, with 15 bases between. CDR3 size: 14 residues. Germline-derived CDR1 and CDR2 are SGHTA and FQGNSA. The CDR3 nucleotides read TGTGCCAGCAGCCCGTCACGCTATGAGAATGAGCAGTTCTTC. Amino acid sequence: CASSPSRYENEQFF. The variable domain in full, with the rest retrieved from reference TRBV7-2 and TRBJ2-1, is GAGVSQSPSNKVTEKGKDVELRCDPISGHTALYWYRQSLGQGLEFLIYFQGNSAPDKSGLPSDRFSAERTGGSVSTLTIQRTQQEDSAVYLCASSPSRYENEQFFGPGTRLTVL.

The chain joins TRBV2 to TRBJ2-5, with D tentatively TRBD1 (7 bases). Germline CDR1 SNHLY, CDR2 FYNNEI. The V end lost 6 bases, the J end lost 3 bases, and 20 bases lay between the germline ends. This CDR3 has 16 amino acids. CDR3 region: CASSGGPGQRKETQYF. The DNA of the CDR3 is TGTGCCAGCAGCGGGGGTCCGGGACAGAGGAAAGAGACCCAGTACTTC. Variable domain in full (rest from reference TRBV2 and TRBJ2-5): EPEVTQTPSHQVTQMGQEVILRCVPISNHLYFYWYRQILGQKVEFLVSFYNNEISEKSEIFDDQFSVERPDGSNFTLKIRSTKLEDSAMYFCASSGGPGQRKETQYFGPGTRLLVL.

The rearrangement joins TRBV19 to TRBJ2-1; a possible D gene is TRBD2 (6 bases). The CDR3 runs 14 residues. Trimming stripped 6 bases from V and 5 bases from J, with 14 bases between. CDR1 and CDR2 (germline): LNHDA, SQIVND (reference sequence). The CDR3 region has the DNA TGTGCCAGTAGGAGACTAGTGGGTGACAATGAGCAGTTCTTC. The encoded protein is CASRRLVGDNEQFF. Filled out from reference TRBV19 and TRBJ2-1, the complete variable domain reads DGGITQSPKYLFRKEGQNVTLSCEQNLNHDAMYWYRQDPGQGLRLIYYSQIVNDFQKGDIAEGYSVSREKKESFPLTVTSAQKNPTAFYLCASRRLVGDNEQFFGPGTRLTVL.

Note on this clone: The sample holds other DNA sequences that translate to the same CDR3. CDR3 in amino acids: CASSLTGGETQYF. CDR3 DNA sequence: TGTGCCAGCAGCTTGACAGGGGGAGAGACCCAGTACTTC. V and J are TRBV5-4 and TRBJ2-5, with TRBD1 matching 8 bases. The CDR3 length is 13 residues. In germline, CDR1 is SGHNT, CDR2 YYREEE (reference sequence). With 1 base clipped from V and 4 bases from J, the junction kept 0 bases outside the gene matches.

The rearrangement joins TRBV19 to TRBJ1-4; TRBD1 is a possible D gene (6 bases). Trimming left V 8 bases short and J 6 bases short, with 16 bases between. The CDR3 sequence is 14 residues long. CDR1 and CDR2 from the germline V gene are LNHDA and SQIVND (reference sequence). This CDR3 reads CASSKQGFDEKLFF. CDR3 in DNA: TGTGCCAGTTCTAAACAGGGTTTTGATGAAAAACTGTTTTTT.

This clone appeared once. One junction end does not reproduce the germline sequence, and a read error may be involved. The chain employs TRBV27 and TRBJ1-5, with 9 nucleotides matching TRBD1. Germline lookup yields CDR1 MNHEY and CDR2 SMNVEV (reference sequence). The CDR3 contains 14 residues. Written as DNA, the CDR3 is TGTGCCAGCAGTCCCGGACAGGGGAATCGGCCCCAGCATTTT. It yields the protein CASSPGQGNRPQHF.